These 30 T cell receptor beta chains were all obtained from the same sample, sequenced in a study of OX40 agonist ivuxolimab in advanced cancers. Libraries were constructed by the immunoSEQ multiplex PCR assay. As stored in TCRdb, this immuneACCESS dataset retains in-frame rearrangements with V and J assigned. A fraction of the clones does not appear; measured against another copy, unresolved V genes explain less than half of the discrepancy, and the remainder lacks a known reason. The sample profile shows under 200,000 clones; 94% of them were found once. The top ten clones comprise around 0.31% of the sample. This material consisted of CD4+ or CD8+ T cells sorted from blood, taken in a trial of the OX40 agonist ivuxolimab. These TCRs come from an adult with an advanced solid tumor such as melanoma, head and neck, liver or kidney cancer.

The V gene is TRBV5-4, the J gene TRBJ1-1, with 11 bases aligning to TRBD1. The CDR3 is 16 amino acids. Trimming removed 2 bases from V and 7 bases from J; junction bases left unmatched: 10. CDR1 is SGHNT, CDR2 YYREEE, per germline (reference sequence). In DNA, the CDR3 is TGTGCCAGCAGCTTCGGGACAGGGGGAAATAATGGTGAAGCTTTCTTT. Protein product: CASSFGTGGNNGEAFF.

This clone was found once. The gene calls are TRBV4-3 and TRBJ1-2; TRBD1 might be the D (5 bases). The ends were cut back, 1 base at V and 4 bases at J, with 13 bases in the middle. Looked up from germline, CDR1 is LGHNA and CDR2 is YSLEER. CDR3 size: 15 residues. CDR3 amino acids: CASSQGGVAGYGYTF. For the CDR3, the DNA is TGCGCCAGCAGCCAAGGAGGGGTGGCGGGCTATGGCTACACCTTC.

This clone was detected only once. CDR3 DNA sequence: TGTGCCAGCAGCCGGGGGGAAGAGACCCAGTACTTC. This gives the protein CASSRGEETQYF. V gene TRBV7-9 combines with J gene TRBJ2-5; TRBD2 matches at 7 bases. V lost 5 bases and J lost 3; bases outside the gene matches: 0. The germline CDR1 and CDR2 sequences are SEHNR and FQNEAQ (reference sequence). The CDR3 spans 12 residues.

The CDR3 coding sequence is TGTGCCAGCAGCCAAGATGGGCTAGCGGGAGGGTACGAGCAGTACTTC. It is translated as CASSQDGLAGGYEQYF. The chain combines TRBV4-2 with TRBJ2-7, with 12 bases identical to TRBD2. Trimming at V came to 0 bases and at J to 4 bases, leaving 4 bases not matched to a gene. This CDR3 contains 16 residues. The germline gives CDR1 LGHNA, CDR2 YNFKEQ.

The J gene is TRBJ2-1, the V gene TRBV12-5; perhaps TRBD1 as D (6 bases). This CDR3 has 13 amino acids. The V and J ends lost 6 bases and 9 bases respectively, with 15 bases between them. CDR1 and CDR2 (germline): LGHNT, FRNRAP. In nucleotides, the CDR3 is TGTGCTAGTGGAGGGGGTCCCGTGGTTGAGCAGTTCTTC. Its protein product is CASGGGPVVEQFF.

V gene TRBV28 combines with J gene TRBJ2-2, with 10 bases matching TRBD2. CDR3 length: 18 residues. CDR1 and CDR2 (germline): MDHEN, SYDVKM. Losses at the gene ends were 7 bases for V and 4 bases for J; bases not matched to a gene: 15. The CDR3 DNA reads TGTGCCAGCAAGTCAATACCGGGACTAGCGACTATCACCGGGGAGCTGTTTTTT. This sequence encodes CASKSIPGLATITGELFF.

This clone appeared once. The rearrangement joins TRBV11-1 to TRBJ1-1, with TRBD1 matching 7 bases. The trim removed 5 bases at V and 0 bases at J, leaving 6 bases unmatched. The CDR3 extends over 15 amino acids. Germline V gene sequence: CDR1 SGHAT, CDR2 FQDESV (reference sequence). The CDR3 bases are TGTGCCAGCAGCCTCCAGACAGGGATGAACACTGAAGCTTTCTTT. It specifies CASSLQTGMNTEAFF.

V is TRBV19 and J is TRBJ1-1, with D uncertain. The V end was cut by 1 base, the J end by 5 bases, with 23 bases between. This CDR3 is built from 18 residues. The germline CDR1 and CDR2 sequences are LNHDA and SQIVND (reference sequence). Here the CDR3 DNA reads TGTGCCAGTAGTATAGGGATCCTCTTCCGGCCGACGGGGACTGAAGCTTTCTTT. This encodes CASSIGILFRPTGTEAFF.

This chain connects TRBV19 to TRBJ2-2; 12 bases map to TRBD2. The trim removed 10 bases at V and 2 bases at J, leaving 5 bases unmatched. CDR1 is LNHDA and CDR2 is SQIVND in the germline V gene (reference sequence). The CDR3 length is 15 residues. In DNA form, the CDR3 reads TGTGCCACCCGGACTAGCGGGATTAACACCGGGGAGCTGTTTTTT. Translation: CATRTSGINTGELFF.

The chain uses TRBV7-9 and TRBJ2-7, with 7 bases matching TRBD2. CDR3 size: 14 residues. Germline V lookup: CDR1 SEHNR, CDR2 FQNEAQ (reference sequence). The trim removed 5 bases at V and 3 bases at J, leaving 7 bases unmatched. The CDR3 protein is CASSPPRGSYEQYF. In DNA, the CDR3 is TGTGCCAGCAGCCCCCCACGCGGGAGCTACGAGCAGTACTTC.

The rearrangement uses TRBV28 and TRBJ2-3; D unclear. Per germline, CDR1 MDHEN and CDR2 SYDVKM. Trimming cost V 6 bases and J 2 bases, with 6 bases left between them. This CDR3 is 12 amino acids long. The CDR3: CASRLTTDTQYF. The CDR3 region has the DNA TGTGCCAGCAGGCTCACCACAGATACGCAGTATTTT.

This clone was seen just once. The chain has TRBV6-5 and TRBJ2-2; no clear D. The CDR3 is 14 amino acids. V was shortened by 8 bases and J by 6 bases, with 16 bases between the two germline ends. Germline V lookup: CDR1 MNHEY, CDR2 SVGAGI. In DNA form, the CDR3 reads TGTGCCAGCGGGCTAGGAAGAAACGCCGGGGAGCTGTTTTTT. As protein: CASGLGRNAGELFF.

The rearrangement uses TRBV7-6 and TRBJ2-1, with a possible D match to TRBD1 (5 bases). This CDR3 region has 14 residues. Between the trimmed V and J ends, which lost 1 base and 3 bases, there was a span of 7 bases. Germline V gives CDR1 SGHVS, CDR2 FNYEAQ. CDR3 sequence reads: CASSLETVYNEQFF. The CDR3 bases are TGTGCCAGCAGCTTAGAGACAGTCTACAATGAGCAGTTCTTC.

The V call is TRBV11-1, the J call TRBJ2-5, with D possibly TRBD2 on 6 matching bases. The CDR3 is 16 residues long. Trimming pared 1 base from V and 4 bases from J, leaving 16 bases between. Germline assignment: CDR1 SGHAT and CDR2 FQDESV (reference sequence). Written as DNA, the CDR3 is TGTGCCAGCAGCTTAGAAGGAGGGAGCCCCCGAGAGACCCAGTACTTC. Its translation: CASSLEGGSPRETQYF.

The genes are TRBV7-2 and TRBJ2-7; TRBD1 aligns across 9 bases. Germline V gene sequence: CDR1 SGHTA, CDR2 FQGNSA. The length of the CDR3 is 14 residues. V was clipped by 7 bases and J by 6 bases; unmatched bases: 10. The CDR3 region is CASIRDRGLGEQYF. The CDR3 nucleotides read TGTGCCAGCATTCGAGACAGGGGGTTGGGCGAGCAGTACTTC.

The rearrangement links TRBV6-8 to TRBJ1-2; D possibly corresponds to TRBD1 (6 bases). The CDR3 is 19 residues long. V lost 3 bases, J lost 0 bases, and 23 bases lay in between. Germline assignment: CDR1 MNHGY and CDR2 SAAAGT. CDR3 DNA: TGTGCCAGCAGTTATAGGTTACAGGGCCCACACTTAGCTAACTATGGCTACACCTTC. As protein: CASSYRLQGPHLANYGYTF.

The V call is TRBV5-1, the J call TRBJ2-1, with 9 bases that match TRBD2. The germline CDR1 and CDR2 sequences are SGHRS and YFSETQ. Trimming removed 0 bases from V and 4 bases from J; junction bases left unmatched: 8. The CDR3 has 17 amino acids. The CDR3 protein is CASSLGVAGAPYNEQFF. The CDR3 DNA reads TGCGCCAGCAGCTTGGGGGTAGCGGGGGCCCCTTACAATGAGCAGTTCTTC. Full variable domain (remainder filled in from reference TRBV5-1 and TRBJ2-1): KAGVTQTPRYLIKTRGQQVTLSCSPISGHRSVSWYQQTPGQGLQFLFEYFSETQRNKGNFPGRFSGRQFSNSRSEMNVSTLELGDSALYLCASSLGVAGAPYNEQFFGPGTRLTVL.

The chain employs TRBV11-3 and TRBJ2-2; TRBD2 aligns across 7 bases. V gave up 5 bases and J gave up 3 bases; unmatched junction bases: 9. Germline V lookup: CDR1 SGHNT, CDR2 YENEEA. The CDR3 covers 16 residues. CDR3 in amino acids: CASSPGRLADTGELFF. The CDR3 region has the DNA TGTGCCAGCAGCCCCGGCCGCCTAGCGGACACCGGGGAGCTGTTTTTT.

DNA for the CDR3: TGCGCCAGCAGCTTGGGGTTTAGCACTGAAGCTTTCTTT. Protein product: CASSLGFSTEAFF. V is TRBV5-1 and J is TRBJ1-1; D gene unclear. This CDR3 region has 13 residues. The V gene lost 0 bases and the J gene lost 4 bases, with 7 bases spanning the gap. CDR1 is SGHRS, CDR2 YFSETQ, per germline.

The rearrangement uses TRBV7-2 and TRBJ2-7, with 7 bases lining up with TRBD1. The germline gives CDR1 SGHTA, CDR2 FQGNSA. The CDR3 length is 13 residues. The V gene end was trimmed by 4 bases and the J gene end by 7 bases; junction bases not matched to a gene: 7. The CDR3 sequence is CASSSETGVEQYF. CDR3 sequence (DNA): TGTGCCAGCAGCTCGGAAACAGGGGTTGAGCAGTACTTC.

The genes are TRBV18 and TRBJ2-1, with 13 bases aligning to TRBD2. V lost 6 bases, J lost 8 bases, and 7 bases stayed unmatched. Germline CDR1 is KGHSH and CDR2 is LQKENI. The CDR3 runs 15 residues. The CDR3 loop is CASSLGLAGADEQFF. For the CDR3, the DNA is TGTGCCAGCTCCCTAGGACTAGCGGGAGCCGATGAGCAGTTCTTC.

This clone was detected once. The rearrangement uses TRBV5-1 and TRBJ2-2; D remains ambiguous. Germline CDR1 reads SGHRS; CDR2 reads YFSETQ. V lost 0 bases and J lost 4, with 16 bases in between. The CDR3 length is 17 residues. This CDR3 reads CASSLGPQTGPTGELFF. CDR3 in DNA: TGCGCCAGCAGCTTGGGGCCCCAGACTGGCCCCACCGGGGAGCTGTTTTTT.

The chain employs TRBV6-5 and TRBJ2-7, with TRBD1 as a possible D gene (5 bases). CDR1 and CDR2 (germline): MNHEY, SVGAGI. V was clipped by 6 bases and J by 5 bases, with 17 bases between them. The CDR3 is made up of 14 amino acids. The CDR3 sequence is CASRQTVSLNEQYF. In DNA, the CDR3 is TGTGCCAGCAGACAGACAGTGTCTTTAAACGAGCAGTACTTC.

This chain uses TRBV7-2 with TRBJ2-7; D is perhaps TRBD1 (6 bases). Germline-derived CDR1 and CDR2 are SGHTA and FQGNSA. Trimming pared 4 bases from V and 4 bases from J, leaving 17 bases between. There are 15 residues in the CDR3. CDR3 DNA: TGTGCCAGCAGCTCTACCACAGGGTTCGTATACGAGCAGTACTTC. Residues: CASSSTTGFVYEQYF. Full variable domain (rest looked up from reference TRBV7-2 and TRBJ2-7): GAGVSQSPSNKVTEKGKDVELRCDPISGHTALYWYRQSLGQGLEFLIYFQGNSAPDKSGLPSDRFSAERTGGSVSTLTIQRTQQEDSAVYLCASSSTTGFVYEQYFGPGTRLTVT.

The chain combines TRBV4-1 with TRBJ1-2; D gene uncertain. CDR3 length equals 13 residues. V was shortened by 5 bases and J by 4 bases, with 11 bases between the two germline ends. Germline CDR1 and CDR2: MGHRA and YSYEKL. CDR3 protein: CASSSQTVYGYTF. Here the CDR3 DNA reads TGCGCCAGCAGCTCTCAGACGGTCTATGGCTACACCTTC.

The genes are TRBV7-9 and TRBJ1-2, with TRBD1 as a possible D gene (5 bases). CDR3 length: 16 amino acids. CDR1 and CDR2 (germline): SEHNR, FQNEAQ (reference sequence). Trimming took off 2 bases at V and 4 bases at J, with 17 bases between the two ends. CDR3 bases: TGTGCCAGCAGCTTATTAGGGGTGGTAGCTGGCTATGGCTACACCTTC. Amino acids: CASSLLGVVAGYGYTF.

The genes are TRBV27 and TRBJ2-7; TRBD1 matches at 7 bases. CDR1 MNHEY and CDR2 SMNVEV come from the germline V gene (reference sequence). The V segment lost 4 bases and the J segment 2 bases; nucleotides outside the gene matches: 11. The CDR3 totals 16 residues. The CDR3 sequence is CASSSPRTGGPYEQYF. The CDR3 coding sequence is TGTGCCAGCAGTTCGCCCCGGACAGGCGGCCCCTACGAGCAGTACTTC.

This chain connects TRBV5-8 to TRBJ1-1; weak D call: TRBD1 (6 bases). Germline CDR1 reads SGHTS; CDR2 reads YDEGEE. V was pared by 4 bases and J by 4 bases, with 14 bases between. This CDR3 has 14 residues. Here the CDR3 DNA reads TGTGCCAGCAGCCCGGCCGACAGGCTCACTGAAGCTTTCTTT. Its protein is CASSPADRLTEAFF.

The J gene is TRBJ1-6, the V gene TRBV25-1; D gene unclear. Germline CDR1 is MGHDK and CDR2 is SYGVNS. The CDR3 runs to 14 residues. V lost 7 bases, J lost 3 bases, and 10 bases lay in between. In DNA, the CDR3 is TGTGCCAGCACCGCCCCCTACTATAATTCACCCCTCCACTTT. It encodes CASTAPYYNSPLHF.

The chain combines TRBV6-6 with TRBJ1-1; D ambiguous. Germline V gene lookup returns CDR1 MNHNY and CDR2 SVGAGI (reference sequence). The V gene lost 4 bases and the J gene lost 11 bases, with 17 bases spanning the gap. This CDR3 spans 13 amino acids. CDR3 coding DNA: TGTGCCAGCAGTTCCCTCCGGGTTCCGGCGGCTTTCTTT. It yields the protein CASSSLRVPAAFF.